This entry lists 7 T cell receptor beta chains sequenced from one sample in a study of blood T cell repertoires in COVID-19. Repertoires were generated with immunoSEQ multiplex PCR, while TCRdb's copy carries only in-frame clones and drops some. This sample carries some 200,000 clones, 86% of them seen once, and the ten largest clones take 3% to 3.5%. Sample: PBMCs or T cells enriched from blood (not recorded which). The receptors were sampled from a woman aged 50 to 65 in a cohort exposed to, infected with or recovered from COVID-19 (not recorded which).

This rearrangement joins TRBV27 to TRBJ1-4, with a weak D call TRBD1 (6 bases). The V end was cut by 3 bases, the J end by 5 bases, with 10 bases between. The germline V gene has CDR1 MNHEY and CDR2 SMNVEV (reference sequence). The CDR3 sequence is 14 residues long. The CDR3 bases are TGTGCCAGCAGTTTCTCTGGGGGCAATGAAAAACTGTTTTTT. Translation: CASSFSGGNEKLFF.

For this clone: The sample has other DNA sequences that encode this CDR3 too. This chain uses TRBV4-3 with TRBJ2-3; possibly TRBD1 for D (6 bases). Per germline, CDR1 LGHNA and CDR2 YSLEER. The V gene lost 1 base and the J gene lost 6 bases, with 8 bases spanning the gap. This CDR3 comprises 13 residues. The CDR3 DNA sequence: TGCGCCAGCAGCCAAGTAAGGGGGGATACGCAGTATTTT. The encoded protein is CASSQVRGDTQYF.

The DNA of the CDR3 is TGTGCCTGGGAACAGGGGGCGAACTATGGCTACACCTTC. It translates to CAWEQGANYGYTF. The J gene is TRBJ1-2, the V gene TRBV30, with TRBD1 identical over 9 bases. V dropped 5 bases and J dropped 2; count of bases not matched to a gene: 3. This CDR3 has 13 residues. The V gene's germline CDR1 is GTSNPN and CDR2 SVGIG (reference sequence).

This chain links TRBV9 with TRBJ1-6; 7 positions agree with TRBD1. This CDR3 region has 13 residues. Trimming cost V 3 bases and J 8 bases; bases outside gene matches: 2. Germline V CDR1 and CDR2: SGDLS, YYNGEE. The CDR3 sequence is CASSETGDSPLHF. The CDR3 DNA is TGTGCCAGCAGCGAAACAGGGGATTCACCCCTCCACTTT.

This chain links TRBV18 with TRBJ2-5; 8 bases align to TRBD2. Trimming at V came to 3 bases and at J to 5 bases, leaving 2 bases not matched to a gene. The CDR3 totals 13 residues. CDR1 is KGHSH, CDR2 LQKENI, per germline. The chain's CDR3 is CASSPGLGETQYF. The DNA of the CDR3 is TGTGCCAGCTCACCGGGACTAGGGGAGACCCAGTACTTC.

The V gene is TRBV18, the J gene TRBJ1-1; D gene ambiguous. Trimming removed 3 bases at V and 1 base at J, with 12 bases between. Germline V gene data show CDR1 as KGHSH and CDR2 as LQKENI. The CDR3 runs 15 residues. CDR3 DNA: TGTGCCAGCTCACCGGGCCAGCCAAGGAACACTGAAGCTTTCTTT. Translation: CASSPGQPRNTEAFF.

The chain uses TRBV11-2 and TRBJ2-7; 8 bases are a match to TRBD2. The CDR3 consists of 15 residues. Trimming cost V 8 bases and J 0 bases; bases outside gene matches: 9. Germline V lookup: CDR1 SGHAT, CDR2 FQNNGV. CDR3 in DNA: TGTGCCAGCCAGCGGGGGACGCTGAGCTCCTACGAGCAGTACTTC. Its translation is CASQRGTLSSYEQYF.